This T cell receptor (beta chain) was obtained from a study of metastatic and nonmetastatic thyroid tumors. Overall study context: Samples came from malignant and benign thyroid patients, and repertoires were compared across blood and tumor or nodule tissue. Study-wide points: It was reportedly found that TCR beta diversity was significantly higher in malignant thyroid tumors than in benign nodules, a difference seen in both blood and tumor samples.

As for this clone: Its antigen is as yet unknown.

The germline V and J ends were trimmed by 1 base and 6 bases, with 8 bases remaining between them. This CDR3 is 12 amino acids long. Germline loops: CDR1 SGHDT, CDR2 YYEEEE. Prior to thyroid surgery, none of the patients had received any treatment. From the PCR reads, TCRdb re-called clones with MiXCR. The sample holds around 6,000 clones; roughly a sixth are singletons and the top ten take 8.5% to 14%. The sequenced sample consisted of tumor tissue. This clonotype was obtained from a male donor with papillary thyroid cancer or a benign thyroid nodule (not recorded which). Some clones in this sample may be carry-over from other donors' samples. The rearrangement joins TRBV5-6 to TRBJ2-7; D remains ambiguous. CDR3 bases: TGTGCCAGCAGCTTGTCTTCTATCGAGCAGTACTTC. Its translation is CASSLSSIEQYF.